The 19 T cell receptor beta chains in this list originate from one sample, sequenced in a study of memory CD4+ T cells and cytomegalovirus serostatus. Produced via immunoSEQ multiplex PCR; TCRdb's table is partial and in-frame only. The sample has roughly 50,000 clones, roughly 84% seen once. The sort gate was single viable CD3+CD4+CD8-CD45RO+ cells for memory CD4+ T cells. The sequenced sample was memory CD4+ T cells from blood. Every receptor here comes from an adult in good health and CMV-seronegative. Some clones in this sample may be carry-over from other donors' samples.

This clone was seen a single time. The chain joins TRBV28 to TRBJ2-7, with 15 nucleotides matching TRBD2. Germline CDR1 MDHEN, CDR2 SYDVKM. J lost 6 bases, V lost 6 bases, and 9 bases had no gene match. CDR3 length: 16 amino acids. The CDR3 DNA reads TGTGCCAGCAGGGGACTAGCGGGAGGTAGGCTCTCCGAGCAGTACTTC. Amino acid sequence: CASRGLAGGRLSEQYF.

The chain links TRBV28 to TRBJ1-5; TRBD1 might be the D (5 bases). The CDR3 sequence is 15 residues long. Looked up from germline, CDR1 is MDHEN and CDR2 is SYDVKM. V dropped 2 bases and J dropped 5 bases, with 13 bases sitting between them. CDR3 protein: CASSLGAAGDQPQHF. For the CDR3, the DNA is TGTGCCAGCAGTTTAGGTGCGGCGGGGGATCAGCCCCAGCATTTT.

The J gene is TRBJ2-7, the V gene TRBV15; 14 bases agree with TRBD2. With V trimmed by 3 bases and J by 7 bases, 8 bases remained unmatched. The germline V gene has CDR1 LNHNV and CDR2 YYDKDF (reference sequence). The CDR3 length is 16 residues. The CDR3 DNA is TGTGCCACCAGCAGGGGGGGGACTAGCGGGAGCCAAGAGCAGTACTTC. Its protein is CATSRGGTSGSQEQYF.

V is TRBV7-9 and J is TRBJ2-3, with 9 bases matching TRBD2. V dropped 2 bases and J dropped 6; count of bases not matched to a gene: 18. The CDR3 has 19 amino acids. The germline CDR1 and CDR2 sequences are SEHNR and FQNEAQ (reference sequence). The CDR3 nucleotides read TGTGCCAGCAGCTTAAAGCGGGGCGGGAGGGCCAAATTGTCCGATACGCAGTATTTT. It yields the protein CASSLKRGGRAKLSDTQYF.

The chain couples TRBV4-1 to TRBJ1-5; TRBD1 agrees at 7 bases. V shed 1 base, J shed 4 bases, and the junction held 13 bases outside the gene matches. CDR1 and CDR2 (germline): MGHRA, YSYEKL. The CDR3 consists of 18 residues. The DNA for the CDR3 is TGCGCCAGCAGCCAAGTAGCAGGGGGAGCCTATAGGAATCAGCCCCAGCATTTT. The encoded protein is CASSQVAGGAYRNQPQHF.

This rearrangement joins TRBV30 to TRBJ2-1, with TRBD2 matching 13 bases. Germline V gene data show CDR1 as GTSNPN and CDR2 as SVGIG (reference sequence). Unmatched junction bases numbered 8, after V lost 4 bases and J lost 8 bases. This CDR3 contains 15 residues. CDR3 nucleotide sequence: TGTGCCTGGACCTCGGGACTAGCGGGAATCGATGAGCAGTTCTTC. Translated: CAWTSGLAGIDEQFF.

The rearrangement joins TRBV11-2 to TRBJ2-5, with D possibly matching TRBD2 (6 bases). Germline CDR1 reads SGHAT; CDR2 reads FQNNGV. Trimming left V 5 bases short and J 4 bases short, with 14 bases between. This CDR3 contains 14 residues. The DNA of the CDR3 is TGTGCCAGCAGCCCATCGGGGGTGCGAGAGACCCAGTACTTC. It codes for CASSPSGVRETQYF. Filled out from reference TRBV11-2 and TRBJ2-5, the complete variable domain reads EAGVAQSPRYKIIEKRQSVAFWCNPISGHATLYWYQQILGQGPKLLIQFQNNGVVDDSQLPKDRFSAERLKGVDSTLKIQPAKLEDSAVYLCASSPSGVRETQYFGPGTRLLVL.

On this clone itself: Other DNA variants within this sample encode the same CDR3. V and J are TRBV30 and TRBJ2-3, with TRBD2 identical over 7 bases. The V gene end was trimmed by 5 bases and the J gene end by 1 base; junction bases not matched to a gene: 3. This CDR3 has 13 amino acids. Germline CDR1 GTSNPN, CDR2 SVGIG (reference sequence). CDR3 sequence (DNA): TGTGCCTGGTCGGCGGGAGGCACAGATACGCAGTATTTT. Protein product: CAWSAGGTDTQYF. The full variable domain, completed using reference TRBV30 and TRBJ2-3, is SQTIHQWPATLVQPVGSPLSLECTVEGTSNPNLYWYRQAAGRGLQLLFYSVGIGQISSEVPQNLSASRPQDRQFILSSKKLLLSDSGFYLCAWSAGGTDTQYFGPGTRLTVL.

V usage is TRBV19 and J usage is TRBJ2-1; D not resolved. V was shortened by 5 bases and J by 7 bases, with 15 bases between the two germline ends. The V gene's germline CDR1 is LNHDA and CDR2 SQIVND (reference sequence). CDR3 size: 14 residues. The chain's CDR3 is CASSLAAIGNEQFF. The CDR3 nucleotides are TGTGCCAGTAGTTTGGCGGCAATCGGGAATGAGCAGTTCTTC. Combining the CDR3 with reference TRBV19 and TRBJ2-1 gives the whole variable domain DGGITQSPKYLFRKEGQNVTLSCEQNLNHDAMYWYRQDPGQGLRLIYYSQIVNDFQKGDIAEGYSVSREKKESFPLTVTSAQKNPTAFYLCASSLAAIGNEQFFGPGTRLTVL.

The chain recombines TRBV14 with TRBJ2-3, with D possibly matching TRBD1 (5 bases). The ends were cut back, 0 bases at V and 5 bases at J, with 12 bases in the middle. The CDR3 covers 15 residues. Germline-derived CDR1 and CDR2 are SGHDN and FVKESK. The CDR3 loop is CASSQDSRDGDTQYF. Written as DNA, the CDR3 is TGTGCCAGCAGCCAAGATTCCAGGGATGGAGATACGCAGTATTTT. Complete variable domain (other parts from reference TRBV14 and TRBJ2-3): EAGVTQFPSHSVIEKGQTVTLRCDPISGHDNLYWYRRVMGKEIKFLLHFVKESKQDESGMPNNRFLAERTGGTYSTLKVQPAELEDSGVYFCASSQDSRDGDTQYFGPGTRLTVL.

The V call is TRBV13, the J call TRBJ2-7; TRBD1 matches at 8 bases. The CDR3 is made up of 15 amino acids. Germline trimming cut 5 bases from V and 3 bases from J; bases unmatched to any gene: 9. From germline, CDR1 is PRHDT and CDR2 FYEKMQ (reference sequence). The CDR3 region is CASSQIQGAGYEQYF. The CDR3 DNA follows: TGTGCCAGCAGCCAAATCCAGGGGGCTGGCTACGAGCAGTACTTC. Full variable domain (remainder filled in from reference TRBV13 and TRBJ2-7): AAGVIQSPRHLIKEKRETATLKCYPIPRHDTVYWYQQGPGQDPQFLISFYEKMQSDKGSIPDRFSAQQFSDYHSELNMSSLELGDSALYFCASSQIQGAGYEQYFGPGTRLTVT.

The chain joins TRBV5-1 to TRBJ1-1; D is unclear. CDR1 and CDR2 (germline): SGHRS, YFSETQ. V dropped 4 bases and J dropped 1 base, with 17 bases sitting between them. The CDR3 is made up of 16 amino acids. CDR3 nucleotides: TGCGCCAGCAGCAGATTATCCGGGAGGGCGAACACTGAAGCTTTCTTT. Protein sequence: CASSRLSGRANTEAFF.

The V and J genes are TRBV19 and TRBJ2-3; 7 nucleotides align to TRBD2. V was clipped by 2 bases and J by 1 base; unmatched bases: 9. The CDR3 covers 17 residues. Looked up from germline, CDR1 is LNHDA and CDR2 is SQIVND (reference sequence). The CDR3 coding sequence is TGTGCCAGTAGTATAAGTGGGAGGGCCCTCGGCACAGATACGCAGTATTTT. Translating gives CASSISGRALGTDTQYF.

The chain is built from TRBV7-2 and TRBJ2-7; 7 nucleotides align to TRBD2. Per the germline V gene, CDR1 is SGHTA and CDR2 is FQGNSA. V lost 3 bases and J lost 7; bases outside the gene matches: 15. The CDR3 sequence is 16 residues long. This CDR3 reads CASSFKAAGPESEQYF. Here the CDR3 DNA reads TGTGCCAGCAGCTTTAAGGCAGCGGGGCCCGAGAGTGAGCAGTACTTC.

V gene TRBV5-4 combines with J gene TRBJ1-2; no reliable D call. With 3 bases removed from V and 7 bases from J, the gap between germline ends came to 10 bases. The germline V gene has CDR1 SGHNT and CDR2 YYREEE (reference sequence). The CDR3 spans 12 residues. The CDR3 reads CASSSFDGGYTF. CDR3 nucleotides: TGTGCCAGCAGCTCTTTCGACGGTGGCTACACCTTC. The full variable domain, its missing parts supplied by reference TRBV5-4 and TRBJ1-2, is ETGVTQSPTHLIKTRGQQVTLRCSSQSGHNTVSWYQQALGQGPQFIFQYYREEENGRGNFPPRFSGLQFPNYSSELNVNALELDDSALYLCASSSFDGGYTFGSGTRLTVV.

The J gene is TRBJ2-5, the V gene TRBV4-1; 9 bases align to TRBD2. The CDR3 has 16 amino acids. The ends lost 4 bases at V and 5 bases at J; junction bases unmatched: 11. In germline, CDR1 is MGHRA, CDR2 YSYEKL. CDR3 nucleotide sequence: TGCGCCAGCAGCCCCCAGCGGGAGGCGGTAAGGGAGACCCAGTACTTC. Protein sequence: CASSPQREAVRETQYF.

Points on this clone: This specimen includes other DNA sequences encoding the same CDR3. V is TRBV28 and J is TRBJ1-6; TRBD1 is a possible D gene (5 bases). The V and J ends lost 2 bases and 4 bases respectively, with 9 bases between them. Germline V gene lookup returns CDR1 MDHEN and CDR2 SYDVKM. The CDR3 contains 15 residues. The CDR3 DNA reads TGTGCCAGCAGTTTAAGGGGTTCATATAATTCACCCCTCCACTTT. This encodes CASSLRGSYNSPLHF.

The V gene is TRBV11-2, the J gene TRBJ2-3; 9 nucleotides line up with TRBD2. The CDR3 is 16 residues long. The trim removed 4 bases at V and 2 bases at J, leaving 7 bases unmatched. The germline V gene has CDR1 SGHAT and CDR2 FQNNGV. The CDR3 DNA follows: TGTGCCAGCAGCTATGGAGCGGGAGGCATCACAGATACGCAGTATTTT. As protein: CASSYGAGGITDTQYF.

This clone was counted at least ten times. The chain's CDR3 is CASSRTTTSYEQYF. The CDR3 nucleotides are TGTGCCAGCAGCCGCACGACAACTTCCTACGAGCAGTACTTC. The chain recombines TRBV6-5 with TRBJ2-7; no firm D call. Trimming removed 6 bases from V and 1 base from J, with 13 bases in between. CDR3 length: 14 residues. Germline assignment: CDR1 MNHEY and CDR2 SVGAGI.